Listed below are T cell receptor beta chains from one sample, sequenced in a study of blood T cell repertoires in COVID-19. Data came from immunoSEQ multiplex PCR; TCRdb stores just in-frame clones and leaves some out. The sample has a few hundred thousand clones, approximately 91% seen once. The source material was peripheral blood. The receptors were gathered from a person aged 18 to 30 with COVID-19, enrolled during active disease. The CDR3 runs from the conserved cysteine through the conserved F or W. A D gene is named only where the DNA matches it firmly. Clone sizes are given selectively: once, few, many, or a class where the clone is expanded.

d_call	v_call	j_call	clone_size	cdr3_nt	cdr3_aa
-	TRBV6-5	TRBJ1-2	once	TGTGCCAGCAGGGGAGAGGACTATGGCTACACCTTC	CASRGEDYGYTF
TRBD1	TRBV5-4	TRBJ1-4	-	TGTGCCAGCGTCGCGAACCGGGACAGAAATGAAAAACTGTTTTTT	CASVANRDRNEKLFF
TRBD2	TRBV5-4	TRBJ2-1	-	TGTGCCAGCAGCTTGGGGACTAGCGGGGACAATGAGCAGTTCTTC	CASSLGTSGDNEQFF
-	TRBV3-1/TRBV3-2	TRBJ1-1	-	TGTGCCAGCAGCCGTCGAAGCTTTGAAGCTTTCTTT	CASSRRSFEAFF
TRBD1	TRBV27	TRBJ2-6	-	TGTGCCAGCAGACGACAGGGCTGGGCCAACGTCCTGACTTTC	CASRRQGWANVLTF
TRBD2	TRBV5-1	TRBJ2-1	-	TGCGCCAGCAGCTTGGCCGCTAGCGGGGGCTACAATGAGCAGTTCTTC	CASSLAASGGYNEQFF
-	TRBV18	TRBJ1-5	-	TGTGCCAGCTCACAGGACAGAGATCAGCCCCAGCATTTT	CASSQDRDQPQHF
TRBD1	TRBV10-3	TRBJ2-2	once	TGTGCCATCATGCCCGGGACAGGGAACACCGGGGAGCTGTTTTTT	CAIMPGTGNTGELFF
-	TRBV7-2	TRBJ2-2	-	TGTGCCAGCAGCTTAATAGGGGGCACCGGGGAGCTGTTTTTT	CASSLIGGTGELFF
-	TRBV12-2	TRBJ2-7	-	TGTGCAAGTCGCCTGTACAGGGTCGCTTCAATAGTCCAGGAGCAGTACTTC	CASRLYRVASIVQEQYF
TRBD2	TRBV6-1	TRBJ2-7	-	TGTGCCAGCAGTGACAGACTAGCGGGCTCCTACGAGCAGTACTTC	CASSDRLAGSYEQYF
-	TRBV11-1	TRBJ2-7	-	TGTGCCAGCAGCTTAGACAGGCACTCCTACGAGCAGTACTTC	CASSLDRHSYEQYF
-	TRBV5-1	TRBJ2-5	once	TGCGCCAGCTCGGCTAGCGGTTCAGGGGCCCAGTACTTC	CASSASGSGAQYF
-	TRBV3-1/TRBV3-2	TRBJ2-7	-	TGTGCCAGCAGCCAACACGCCGACTGGCGAAGTCCGGGGGTGCAGTACTTC	CASSQHADWRSPGVQYF
TRBD2	TRBV7-2	TRBJ2-1	few	TGTGCCAGCAGCACACTCGTCGGACTAGCGCACAATGAGCAGTTCTTC	CASSTLVGLAHNEQFF
-	TRBV5-1	TRBJ2-2	-	TGCGCCAGCAGAGGCAACGGGGGTTCGAACACCGGGGAGCTGTTTTTT	CASRGNGGSNTGELFF
TRBD1	TRBV6-5	TRBJ1-2	-	TGTGCCAGCAGTTACTTTATGGGACAGAACTACTATGGCTACACCTTC	CASSYFMGQNYYGYTF
TRBD1	TRBV5-4	TRBJ1-1	-	TGTGCCAGCAGCGACGGGACAGGGAACACTGAAGCTTTCTTT	CASSDGTGNTEAFF
-	TRBV9	TRBJ2-3	once	TGTGCCAGCAGCACAAGCGGGAGCACAGATACGCAGTATTTT	CASSTSGSTDTQYF
TRBD1	TRBV2	TRBJ2-5	-	TGTGCCAGCTCCGGGGACAGTCAAGAGACCCAGTACTTC	CASSGDSQETQYF
TRBD1	TRBV30	TRBJ2-6	few	TGTGCCTGGGAGGTGATGGGACAGTCTGGGGCCAACGTCCTGACTTTC	CAWEVMGQSGANVLTF
TRBD2	TRBV7-2	TRBJ2-7	-	TGTGCCAGCAGCTTAGGTCCGCGACTAGCAGGGAGGGAGCAGTACTTC	CASSLGPRLAGREQYF
-	TRBV25-1	TRBJ2-7	-	TGTGCCAGCAGTGCAGACTTCGGCGAGCAGTACTTC	CASSADFGEQYF